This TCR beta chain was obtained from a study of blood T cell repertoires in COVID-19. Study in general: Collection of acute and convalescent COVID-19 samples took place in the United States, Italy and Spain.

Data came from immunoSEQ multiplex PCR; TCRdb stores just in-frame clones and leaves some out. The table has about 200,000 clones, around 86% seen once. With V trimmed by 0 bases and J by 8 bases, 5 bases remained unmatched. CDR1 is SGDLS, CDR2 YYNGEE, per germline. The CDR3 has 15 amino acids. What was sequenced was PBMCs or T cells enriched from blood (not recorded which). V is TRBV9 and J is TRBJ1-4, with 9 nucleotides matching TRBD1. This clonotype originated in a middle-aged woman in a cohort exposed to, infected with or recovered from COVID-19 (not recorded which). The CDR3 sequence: CASSVGDREREKLFF. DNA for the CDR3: TGTGCCAGCAGCGTAGGGGACAGGGAACGGGAAAAACTGTTTTTT.